Included here is one T cell receptor (beta chain) sequence, with context. No antigen is known for it. This entry belongs to a study of cytomegalovirus exposure and HLA in healthy donors. Primers: 60 Vbeta forward and 13 Jbeta reverse. The table came from immunoSEQ multiplex PCR; TCRdb's copy has only in-frame clones and leaves some out. Here the sample spans some 150,000 clones, about 77% being singletons. General study points: The number of N-insertions in an Asian-associated ancestry cluster was reportedly below the roughly 620-donor mean in a later analysis. Cytomegalovirus association was assigned to about 150 TCR beta chains.

CDR3 length: 17 amino acids. Trimming removed 0 bases at V and 1 base at J, with 15 bases between. The germline CDR1 and CDR2 sequences are LNHDA and SQIVND (reference sequence). What was sequenced was PBMCs. The chain combines TRBV19 with TRBJ1-2, with D possibly TRBD1 on 5 matching bases. This clonotype was obtained from a woman in her forties or fifties in good health and CMV-seronegative. CDR3 sequence reads: CASSIDESTGGNYGYTF. For the CDR3, the DNA is TGTGCCAGTAGTATAGATGAGTCGACCGGGGGTAACTATGGCTACACCTTC. The whole variable domain, remainder taken from reference TRBV19 and TRBJ1-2, is DGGITQSPKYLFRKEGQNVTLSCEQNLNHDAMYWYRQDPGQGLRLIYYSQIVNDFQKGDIAEGYSVSREKKESFPLTVTSAQKNPTAFYLCASSIDESTGGNYGYTFGSGTRLTVV.